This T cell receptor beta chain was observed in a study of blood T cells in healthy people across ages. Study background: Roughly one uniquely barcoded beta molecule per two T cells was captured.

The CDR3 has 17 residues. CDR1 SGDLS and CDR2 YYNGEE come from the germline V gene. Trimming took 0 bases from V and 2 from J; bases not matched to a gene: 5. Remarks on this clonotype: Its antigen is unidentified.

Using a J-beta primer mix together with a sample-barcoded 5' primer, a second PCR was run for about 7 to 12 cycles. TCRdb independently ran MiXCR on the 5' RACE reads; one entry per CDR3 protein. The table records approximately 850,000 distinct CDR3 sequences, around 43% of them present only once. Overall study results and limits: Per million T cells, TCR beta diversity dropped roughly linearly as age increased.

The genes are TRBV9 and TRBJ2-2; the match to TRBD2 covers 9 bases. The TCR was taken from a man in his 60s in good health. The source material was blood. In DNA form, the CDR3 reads TGTGCCAGCAGCGTAGTCCCAGCGGGGGGAAACACCGGGGAGCTGTTTTTT. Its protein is CASSVVPAGGNTGELFF. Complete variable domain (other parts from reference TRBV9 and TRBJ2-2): DSGVTQTPKHLITATGQRVTLRCSPRSGDLSVYWYQQSLDQGLQFLIQYYNGEERAKGNILERFSAQQFPDLHSELNLSSLELGDSALYFCASSVVPAGGNTGELFFGEGSRLTVL.